A selection of T cell receptor beta chains follows, all from one sample in a study of shared clonotypes between healthy human individuals. Assay: immunoSEQ multiplex PCR; the TCRdb copy retains only in-frame clones and omits some. The table shows about 680,000 clones, with around 78% occurring only once. The material sequenced was memory CD4+ T cells sorted from blood. These receptors originate from a woman younger than 45 in good health. The CDR3 runs from the conserved cysteine through the conserved F or W. The order of the fields is J gene, V gene, D gene, clone size, CDR3 DNA, CDR3 protein. A D gene is named only where the DNA matches it firmly. Size is omitted from some rows. Given values are once, few, many or a class for expanded clones.

TRBJ1-4	TRBV7-9	NA	NA	TGTGCCAGCAGGTACGGGGCAGAAGGTGAAGTTGGAAAACTGTTTTTT	CASRYGAEGEVGKLFF
TRBJ2-1	TRBV5-1	TRBD2	NA	TGCGCCAGCAGCCTAGGACTAGCGGTGAACAATGAGCAGTTCTTC	CASSLGLAVNNEQFF
TRBJ2-5	TRBV7-9	NA	NA	TGTGCCAGCAGCTTAGCGGCAGGGAGCACCCAGTACTTC	CASSLAAGSTQYF
TRBJ1-1	TRBV5-1	TRBD1	NA	TGCGCCAGCAGCTCCGGGACAGGAAGGAACACTGAAGCTTTCTTT	CASSSGTGRNTEAFF
TRBJ2-7	TRBV7-2	TRBD1	NA	TGTGCCAGCAGCTTGCCTAGCTCCGGGACAGGGGGTGTCTATTACGAGCAGTACTTC	CASSLPSSGTGGVYYEQYF
TRBJ2-2	TRBV19	NA	NA	TGTGCCAGTAGTGCTCCCGCGGGGCGGTCCAACACCGGGGAGCTGTTTTTT	CASSAPAGRSNTGELFF
TRBJ2-7	TRBV7-7	NA	NA	TGTGCCAGCAGCTTAGGGGGCCAGGGTTACGAGCAGTACTTC	CASSLGGQGYEQYF
TRBJ1-1	TRBV7-2	TRBD1	NA	TGTGCCAGCAGCGGACAGGCGAACACTGAAGCTTTCTTT	CASSGQANTEAFF
TRBJ1-3	TRBV28	NA	NA	TGTGCCAGCAGTTGGAGTGGAAACACCATATATTTT	CASSWSGNTIYF
TRBJ2-7	TRBV28	NA	NA	TGTGCCACCGCACCGGGACACATTTACGAGCAGTACTTC	CATAPGHIYEQYF
TRBJ2-7	TRBV5-5	NA	once	TGTGCCAGCCTCATTATGACGGGACCTTACGAGCAGTACTTC	CASLIMTGPYEQYF
TRBJ2-7	TRBV6-1	NA	NA	TGTGCCAGCAGTGAAATTTTAGGGGAAAGGGACGAGCAGTACTTC	CASSEILGERDEQYF
TRBJ2-3	TRBV25-1	TRBD2	NA	TGTGCCAGCAGTGCACAAGCGGGAGGGCCAGATACGCAGTATTTT	CASSAQAGGPDTQYF
TRBJ2-7	TRBV7-2	NA	NA	TGTGCCAGCAGCCTCGGACCGGGCCTGTACGAGCAGTACTTC	CASSLGPGLYEQYF
TRBJ2-5	TRBV29-1	TRBD1	NA	TGCAGCGTCGACAGGGGGCGCCGGGAGACCCAGTACTTC	CSVDRGRRETQYF
TRBJ1-1	TRBV19	NA	NA	TGTGCCAGTAGTTTCGGCCCTTGGGACACTGAAGCTTTCTTT	CASSFGPWDTEAFF
TRBJ2-5	TRBV18	TRBD1	NA	TGTGCCAGCTCACCAGAGATCCGGGACAGATTTAGGGAGACCCAGTACTTC	CASSPEIRDRFRETQYF
TRBJ2-6	TRBV5-1	NA	NA	TGCGCCAGCAGCGCGGACTGGCAAGCTGGGGCCAACGTCCTGACTTTC	CASSADWQAGANVLTF
TRBJ2-2	TRBV5-1	TRBD2	many	TGCGCCAGCAGCTCCCTGACTAGCGGGAGAACCGGGGAGCTGTTTTTT	CASSSLTSGRTGELFF
TRBJ1-1	TRBV5-1	NA	once	TGCGCCAGCAGCTTGGACCAGTTGAACACTGAAGCTTTCTTT	CASSLDQLNTEAFF
TRBJ1-4	TRBV28	NA	NA	TGTGCCAGCAGGGGGGGCAGCGAAAAACTGTTTTTT	CASRGGSEKLFF
TRBJ2-1	TRBV11-2	NA	NA	TGTGCCAGCAGCTTAGGGGGGAGTAATGAGCAGTTCTTC	CASSLGGSNEQFF
TRBJ2-7	TRBV19	TRBD1	NA	TGTGCCAGTAGTCCCGGGACAGGGTTGTACGAGCAGTACTTC	CASSPGTGLYEQYF
TRBJ2-3	TRBV6-5	NA	few	TGTGCCAGCAGGAGGACGGATCGACCAGATACGCAGTATTTT	CASRRTDRPDTQYF
TRBJ2-3	TRBV19	NA	NA	TGTGCCAGTAGTATAGTTATGGGGGTTATTGGCACAGATACGCAGTATTTT	CASSIVMGVIGTDTQYF
TRBJ1-2	TRBV2	NA	NA	TGTGCCAGCGGGGCATTTCGTGGGGCAGATGGCTACACCTTC	CASGAFRGADGYTF
TRBJ2-3	TRBV29-1	TRBD1	NA	TGCAGCGTTGAAGGGAACGCCCCCGGGACAGGGTTCACAGATACGCAGTATTTT	CSVEGNAPGTGFTDTQYF
TRBJ2-7	TRBV11-2	NA	NA	TGTGCCAGCAGCTTAGATCACACCGGTCGGTTGGAGCAGTACTTC	CASSLDHTGRLEQYF
TRBJ1-1	TRBV28	NA	NA	TGTGCCAGCAGTTTATCAGGGAGCTTGAACACTGAAGCTTTCTTT	CASSLSGSLNTEAFF
TRBJ2-2	TRBV4-2	NA	NA	TGTGCCAGCAGCCAAGAAACTAGTCCAAACACCGGGGAGCTGTTTTTT	CASSQETSPNTGELFF
TRBJ2-2	TRBV10-1	TRBD2	NA	TGCGCCAGCAGTGAGGCTAGCGGGAACACCGGGGAGCTGTTTTTT	CASSEASGNTGELFF
TRBJ2-3	TRBV7-9	NA	NA	TGTGCCAGCAGCCTGGCCGGGCCACGGGCAGATACGCAGTATTTT	CASSLAGPRADTQYF
TRBJ1-4	TRBV28	NA	NA	TGTGCCAGCAGTCCGCAAATCGAAAAACTGTTTTTT	CASSPQIEKLFF
TRBJ2-7	TRBV5-1	TRBD2	NA	TGCGCCAGCAGCTTGGGACTAGCGGGAGAGGGCGAGCAGTACTTC	CASSLGLAGEGEQYF
TRBJ2-7	TRBV7-9	NA	NA	TGTGCCAGCAGCTCCCTGGGGGGACCCTACGAGCAGTACTTC	CASSSLGGPYEQYF
TRBJ1-2	TRBV28	NA	NA	TGTGCCAGCAGCTCCTTCACTGGACAGATCAACTATGGCTACACCTTC	CASSSFTGQINYGYTF
TRBJ2-7	TRBV6-6	TRBD2	NA	TGTGCCAGCAGTCCTAAAGCGGGAGGTAACGAGCAGTACTTC	CASSPKAGGNEQYF
TRBJ2-3	TRBV9	TRBD2	NA	TGTGCCAGCAGCGTAGGGACTAGCGGAGATACGCAGTATTTT	CASSVGTSGDTQYF
TRBJ2-2	TRBV5-1	NA	NA	TGCGCCAGCAGGGGTGGGGTACGGAACACCGGGGAGCTGTTTTTT	CASRGGVRNTGELFF
TRBJ2-3	TRBV5-4	NA	NA	TGTGCCAGCAGCCCCGTTTTTCAAGGAGATACGCAGTATTTT	CASSPVFQGDTQYF